This T cell receptor (beta chain) was observed in a study of regulatory T cells in long-lasting Graves disease. Study conclusions and caveats: Peripheral blood was the sole material, not thyroid tissue.

Building the TCR beta libraries relied on iRepertoire HTBI primers, and CDR3 regions underwent Arm-PCR. TCRdb called the multiplex PCR reads again in MiXCR, with one record for every CDR3 protein. The table lists some 240,000 distinct CDR3 sequences, roughly 19% of them singletons. Germline lookup yields CDR1 DFQATT and CDR2 SNEGSKA (reference sequence). The CDR3 has 12 residues. V was cut by 5 bases and J by 0 bases, with 8 bases left in between. This clonotype was observed at least ten times. Its matching antigen is unknown. Documented time point: newly diagnosed GD, antithyroid drugs for less than 3 months. Following extraction of RNA from PBMCs, that RNA was used to make the TCR library. This sample also appeared in a second study, on T cells in Graves' hyperthyroidism and ophthalmopathy. In that study: Exclusion of a patient resulted from uncontrolled infection, other autoimmune disease, pregnancy or lactation.

This clonotype originated in a young woman with Graves disease. The input for sequencing was peripheral blood mononuclear cells (PBMCs), taken at new diagnosis, from a patient treated with antithyroid drugs. This sequence joins TRBV20-1 and TRBJ2-7; D ambiguous. The CDR3 region has the DNA TGCAGTGCTCCGGACGTCTCCTACGAGCAGTACTTC. Translating it yields CSAPDVSYEQYF.